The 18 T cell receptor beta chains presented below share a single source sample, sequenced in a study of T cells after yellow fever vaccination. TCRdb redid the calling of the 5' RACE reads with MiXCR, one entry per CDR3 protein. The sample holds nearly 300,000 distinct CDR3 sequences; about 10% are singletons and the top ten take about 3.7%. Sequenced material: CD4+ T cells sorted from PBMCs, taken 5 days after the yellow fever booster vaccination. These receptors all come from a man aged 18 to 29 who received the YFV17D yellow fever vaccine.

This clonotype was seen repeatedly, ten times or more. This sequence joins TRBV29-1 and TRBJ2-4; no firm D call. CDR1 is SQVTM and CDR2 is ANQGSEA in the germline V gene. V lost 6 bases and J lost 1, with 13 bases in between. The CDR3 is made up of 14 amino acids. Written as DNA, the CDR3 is TGCAGCGTAGGACCGAACGGGGCCAAAAACATTCAGTACTTC. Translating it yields CSVGPNGAKNIQYF. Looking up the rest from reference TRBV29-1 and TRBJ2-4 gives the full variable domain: SAVISQKPSRDICQRGTSLTIQCQVDSQVTMMFWYRQQPGQSLTLIATANQGSEATYESGFVIDKFPISRPNLTFSTLTVSNMSPEDSSIYLCSVGPNGAKNIQYFGAGTRLSVL.

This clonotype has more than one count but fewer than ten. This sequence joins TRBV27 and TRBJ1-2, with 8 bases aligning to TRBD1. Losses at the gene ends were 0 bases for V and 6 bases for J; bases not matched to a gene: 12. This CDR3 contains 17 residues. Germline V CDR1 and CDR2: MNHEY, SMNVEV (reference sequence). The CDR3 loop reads CASSLSVGAGGIDGYTF. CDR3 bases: TGTGCCAGCAGTTTATCTGTGGGGGCAGGGGGCATTGATGGCTACACCTTC.

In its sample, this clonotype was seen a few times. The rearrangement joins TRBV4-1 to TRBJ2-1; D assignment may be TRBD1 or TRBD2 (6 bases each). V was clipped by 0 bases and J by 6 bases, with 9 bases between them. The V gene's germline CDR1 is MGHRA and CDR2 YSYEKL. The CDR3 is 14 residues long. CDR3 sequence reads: CASSQEGGGNEQFF. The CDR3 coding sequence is TGCGCCAGCAGCCAAGAAGGAGGGGGCAATGAGCAGTTCTTC.

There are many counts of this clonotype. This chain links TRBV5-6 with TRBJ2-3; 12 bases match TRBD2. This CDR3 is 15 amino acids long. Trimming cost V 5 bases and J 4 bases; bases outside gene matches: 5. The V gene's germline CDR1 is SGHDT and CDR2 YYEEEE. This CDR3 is CASRTSGGSPDTQYF. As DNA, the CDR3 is TGTGCCAGCAGGACTAGCGGGGGATCACCAGATACGCAGTATTTT. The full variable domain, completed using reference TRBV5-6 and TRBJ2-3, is DAGVTQSPTHLIKTRGQQVTLRCSPKSGHDTVSWYQQALGQGPQFIFQYYEEEERQRGNFPDRFSGHQFPNYSSELNVNALLLGDSALYLCASRTSGGSPDTQYFGPGTRLTVL.

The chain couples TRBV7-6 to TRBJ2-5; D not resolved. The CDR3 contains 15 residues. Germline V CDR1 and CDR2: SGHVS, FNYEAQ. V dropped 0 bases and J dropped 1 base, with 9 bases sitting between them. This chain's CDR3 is CASSLAPGRQETQYF. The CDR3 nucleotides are TGTGCCAGCAGCTTAGCGCCCGGCCGCCAAGAGACCCAGTACTTC.

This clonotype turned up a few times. In nucleotides, the CDR3 is TGTGCCAGCAGTTTAGCGCGGCGCGGCGGGGAAGGGGAAAAACTGTTTTTT. Amino acid sequence: CASSLARRGGEGEKLFF. V is TRBV12-3 or TRBV12-4 and J is TRBJ1-4; D ambiguous. Between the trimmed V and J ends, which lost 0 bases and 8 bases, there was a span of 19 bases. This CDR3 comprises 17 residues.

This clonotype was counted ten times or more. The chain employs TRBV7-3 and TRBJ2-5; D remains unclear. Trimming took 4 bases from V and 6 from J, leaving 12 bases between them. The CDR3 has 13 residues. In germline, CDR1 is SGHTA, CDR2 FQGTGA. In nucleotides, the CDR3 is TGTGCCAGCAGCTCCTATCTAGGAAAGACCCAGTACTTC. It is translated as CASSSYLGKTQYF. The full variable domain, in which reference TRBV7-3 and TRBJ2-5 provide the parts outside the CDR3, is GAGVSQTPSNKVTEKGKYVELRCDPISGHTALYWYRQSLGQGPEFLIYFQGTGAADDSGLPNDRFFAVRPEGSVSTLKIQRTERGDSAVYLCASSSYLGKTQYFGPGTRLLVL.

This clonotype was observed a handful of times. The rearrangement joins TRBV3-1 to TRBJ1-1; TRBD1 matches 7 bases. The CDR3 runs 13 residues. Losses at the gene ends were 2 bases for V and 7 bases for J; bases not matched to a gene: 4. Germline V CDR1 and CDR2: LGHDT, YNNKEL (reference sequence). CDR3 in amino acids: CASSQRGTVEAFF. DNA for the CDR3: TGTGCCAGCAGCCAAAGGGGGACAGTTGAAGCTTTCTTT.

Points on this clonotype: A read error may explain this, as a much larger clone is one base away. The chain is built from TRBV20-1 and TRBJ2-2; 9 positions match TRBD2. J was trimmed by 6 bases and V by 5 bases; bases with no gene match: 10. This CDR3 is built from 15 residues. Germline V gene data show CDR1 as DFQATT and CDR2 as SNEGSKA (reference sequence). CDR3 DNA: TGCAGTGCTGGGAAAGCGGGGGGTTCAGCCGGGGAGCTGTTTTTT. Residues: CSAGKAGGSAGELFF.

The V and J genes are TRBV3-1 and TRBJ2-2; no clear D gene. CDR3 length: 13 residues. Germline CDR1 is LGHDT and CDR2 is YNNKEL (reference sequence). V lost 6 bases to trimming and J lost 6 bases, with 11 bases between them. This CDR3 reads CASRPTYAGELFF. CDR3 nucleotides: TGTGCCAGCAGGCCCACCTACGCCGGGGAGCTGTTTTTT.

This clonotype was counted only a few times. CDR3 sequence (DNA): TGCAGTGCTAGAGACCCCCTAGGTAGCACAGAGACCCAGTACTTC. Amino acids: CSARDPLGSTETQYF. This chain uses TRBV20-1 with TRBJ2-5, with unresolved D. Germline V gives CDR1 DFQATT, CDR2 SNEGSKA (reference sequence). Trimming stripped 0 bases from V and 4 bases from J, with 15 bases between. The CDR3 covers 15 residues.

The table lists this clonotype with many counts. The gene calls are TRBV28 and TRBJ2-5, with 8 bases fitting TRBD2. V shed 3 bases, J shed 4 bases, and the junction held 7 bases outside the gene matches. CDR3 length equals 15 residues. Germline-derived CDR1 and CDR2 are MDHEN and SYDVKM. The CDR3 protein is CASSFWAGGRETQYF. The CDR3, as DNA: TGTGCCAGCAGTTTTTGGGCGGGGGGACGAGAGACCCAGTACTTC.

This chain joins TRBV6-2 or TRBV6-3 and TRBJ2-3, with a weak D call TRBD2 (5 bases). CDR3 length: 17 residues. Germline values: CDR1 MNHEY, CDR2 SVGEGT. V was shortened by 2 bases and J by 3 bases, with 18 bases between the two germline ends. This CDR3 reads CASSYRAKGSGTDTQYF. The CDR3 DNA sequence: TGTGCCAGCAGTTACAGGGCAAAGGGAAGCGGAACAGATACGCAGTATTTT.

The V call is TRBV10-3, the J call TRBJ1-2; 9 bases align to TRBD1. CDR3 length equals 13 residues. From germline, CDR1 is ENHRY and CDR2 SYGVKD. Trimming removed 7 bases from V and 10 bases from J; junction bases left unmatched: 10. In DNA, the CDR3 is TGTGCCATCAATCTCGACAGGGGGAATTCCTACACCTTC. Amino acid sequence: CAINLDRGNSYTF.

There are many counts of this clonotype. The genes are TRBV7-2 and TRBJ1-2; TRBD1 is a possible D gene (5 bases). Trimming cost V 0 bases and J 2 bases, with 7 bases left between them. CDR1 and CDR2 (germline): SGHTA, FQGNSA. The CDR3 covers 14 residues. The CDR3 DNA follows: TGTGCCAGCAGCTTAGCGGAGGGGAACTATGGCTACACCTTC. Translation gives CASSLAEGNYGYTF.

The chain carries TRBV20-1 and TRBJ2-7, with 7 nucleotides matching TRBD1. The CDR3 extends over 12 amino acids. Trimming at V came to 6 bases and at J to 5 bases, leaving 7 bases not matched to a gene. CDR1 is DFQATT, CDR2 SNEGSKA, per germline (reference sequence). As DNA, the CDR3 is TGCAGTGCACCGACAGGGTGGAACGAGCAGTACTTC. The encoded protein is CSAPTGWNEQYF.

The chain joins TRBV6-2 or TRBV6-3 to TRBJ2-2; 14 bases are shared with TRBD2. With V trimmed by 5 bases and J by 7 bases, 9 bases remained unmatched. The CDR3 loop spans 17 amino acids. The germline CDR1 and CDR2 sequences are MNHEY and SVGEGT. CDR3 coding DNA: TGTGCCAGCAGTGACCCTTCCGGGACTAGCGGGGGCGGGGAGCTGTTTTTT. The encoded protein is CASSDPSGTSGGGELFF.

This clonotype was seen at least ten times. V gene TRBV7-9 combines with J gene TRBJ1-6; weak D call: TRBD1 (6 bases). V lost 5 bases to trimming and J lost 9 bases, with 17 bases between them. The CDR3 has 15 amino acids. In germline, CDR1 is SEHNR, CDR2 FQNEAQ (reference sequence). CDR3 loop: CASSIFGGLGSPLHF. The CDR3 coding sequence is TGTGCCAGCAGCATATTCGGGGGGCTAGGTTCACCCCTCCACTTT.